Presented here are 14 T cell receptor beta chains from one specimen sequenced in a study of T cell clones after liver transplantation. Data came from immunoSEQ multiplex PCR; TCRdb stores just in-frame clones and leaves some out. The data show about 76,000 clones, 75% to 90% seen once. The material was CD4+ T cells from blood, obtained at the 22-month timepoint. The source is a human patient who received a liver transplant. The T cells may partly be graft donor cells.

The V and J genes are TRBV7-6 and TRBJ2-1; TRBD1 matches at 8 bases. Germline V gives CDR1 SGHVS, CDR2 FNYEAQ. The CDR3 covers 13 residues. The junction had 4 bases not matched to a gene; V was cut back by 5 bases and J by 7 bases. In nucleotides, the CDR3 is TGTGCCAGCAGCCCGAGACAGGGGAATGAGCAGTTCTTC. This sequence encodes CASSPRQGNEQFF.

CDR3 bases: TGTGCCAGCAGCTACCCTAGCTTCGGCGGGAAGGTCCATGAGCAGTTCTTC. As protein: CASSYPSFGGKVHEQFF. The chain couples TRBV5-4 to TRBJ2-1, with D perhaps TRBD2 (6 bases). This CDR3 has 17 amino acids. Germline V gene lookup returns CDR1 SGHNT and CDR2 YYREEE (reference sequence). The ends were cut back, 3 bases at V and 8 bases at J, with 24 bases in the middle.

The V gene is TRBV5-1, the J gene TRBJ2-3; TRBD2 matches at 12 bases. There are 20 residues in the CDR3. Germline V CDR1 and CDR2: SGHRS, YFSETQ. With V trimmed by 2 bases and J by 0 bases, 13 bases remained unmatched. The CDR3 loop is CASSFNLAGGPITSTDTQYF. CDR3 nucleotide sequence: TGCGCCAGCAGCTTCAACCTAGCGGGGGGGCCTATCACTAGCACAGATACGCAGTATTTT.

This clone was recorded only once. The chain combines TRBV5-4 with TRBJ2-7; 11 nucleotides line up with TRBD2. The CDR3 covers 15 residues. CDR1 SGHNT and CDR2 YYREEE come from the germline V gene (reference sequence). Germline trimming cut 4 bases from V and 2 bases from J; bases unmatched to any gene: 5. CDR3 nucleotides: TGTGCCAGCAGCCCGGGACTAGCGGAGACCTACGAGCAGTACTTC. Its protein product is CASSPGLAETYEQYF.

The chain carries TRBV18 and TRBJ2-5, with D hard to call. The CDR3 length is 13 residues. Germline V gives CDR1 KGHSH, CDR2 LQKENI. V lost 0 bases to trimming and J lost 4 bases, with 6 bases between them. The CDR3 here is CASSPPTVETQYF. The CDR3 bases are TGTGCCAGCTCACCACCAACAGTAGAGACCCAGTACTTC.

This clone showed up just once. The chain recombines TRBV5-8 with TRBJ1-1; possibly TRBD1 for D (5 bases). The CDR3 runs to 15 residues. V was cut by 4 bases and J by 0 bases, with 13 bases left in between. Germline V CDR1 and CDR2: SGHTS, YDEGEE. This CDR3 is CASSPGRIMNTEAFF. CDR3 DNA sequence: TGTGCCAGCAGCCCGGGACGGATAATGAACACTGAAGCTTTCTTT.

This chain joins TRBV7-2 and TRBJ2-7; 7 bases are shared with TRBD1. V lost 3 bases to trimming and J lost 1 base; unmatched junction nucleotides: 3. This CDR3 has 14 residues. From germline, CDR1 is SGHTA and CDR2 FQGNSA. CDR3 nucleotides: TGTGCCAGCAGCTTGGACAGGAGGTCCTACGAGCAGTACTTC. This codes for CASSLDRRSYEQYF. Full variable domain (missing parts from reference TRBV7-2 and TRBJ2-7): GAGVSQSPSNKVTEKGKDVELRCDPISGHTALYWYRQSLGQGLEFLIYFQGNSAPDKSGLPSDRFSAERTGGSVSTLTIQRTQQEDSAVYLCASSLDRRSYEQYFGPGTRLTVT.

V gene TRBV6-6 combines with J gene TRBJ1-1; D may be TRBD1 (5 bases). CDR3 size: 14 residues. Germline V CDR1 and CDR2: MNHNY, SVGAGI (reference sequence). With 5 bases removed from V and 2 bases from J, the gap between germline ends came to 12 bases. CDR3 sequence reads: CASSTNGANTEAFF. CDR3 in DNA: TGTGCCAGCAGTACAAATGGGGCCAACACTGAAGCTTTCTTT.

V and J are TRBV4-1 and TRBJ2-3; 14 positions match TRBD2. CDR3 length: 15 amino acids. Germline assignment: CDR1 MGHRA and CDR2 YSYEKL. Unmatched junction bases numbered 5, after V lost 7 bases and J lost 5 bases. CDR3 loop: CASTTSGRVKDTQYF. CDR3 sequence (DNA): TGCGCCAGCACGACTAGCGGGAGGGTAAAAGATACGCAGTATTTT.

CDR3 in DNA: TGTGCCAGCAGTGGGACAGGGCGGAATGAAAAACTGTTTTTT. As protein: CASSGTGRNEKLFF. This sequence joins TRBV28 and TRBJ1-4, with 9 bases aligning to TRBD1. The CDR3 spans 14 residues. The germline gives CDR1 MDHEN, CDR2 SYDVKM. Unmatched junction bases numbered 3, after V lost 5 bases and J lost 5 bases.

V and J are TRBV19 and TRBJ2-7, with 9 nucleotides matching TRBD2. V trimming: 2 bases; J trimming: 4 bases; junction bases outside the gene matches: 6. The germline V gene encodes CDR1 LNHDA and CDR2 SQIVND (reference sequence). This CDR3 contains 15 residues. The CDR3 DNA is TGTGCCAGTAGTATAAGGACTAGCGCCGCATACGAGCAGTACTTC. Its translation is CASSIRTSAAYEQYF.

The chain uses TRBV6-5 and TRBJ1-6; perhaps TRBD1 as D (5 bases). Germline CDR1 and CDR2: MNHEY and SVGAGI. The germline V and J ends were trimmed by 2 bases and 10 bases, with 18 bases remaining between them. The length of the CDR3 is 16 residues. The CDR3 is CASSYAGVRGSSPLHF. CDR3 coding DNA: TGTGCCAGCAGTTACGCGGGGGTACGGGGCTCATCACCCCTCCACTTT.

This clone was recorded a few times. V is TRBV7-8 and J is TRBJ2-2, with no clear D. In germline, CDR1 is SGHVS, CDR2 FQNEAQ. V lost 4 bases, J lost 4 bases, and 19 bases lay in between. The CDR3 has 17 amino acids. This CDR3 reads CASSSTTSVSGTGELFF. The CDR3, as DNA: TGTGCCAGCAGCTCAACGACCTCCGTTTCGGGCACCGGGGAGCTGTTTTTT.

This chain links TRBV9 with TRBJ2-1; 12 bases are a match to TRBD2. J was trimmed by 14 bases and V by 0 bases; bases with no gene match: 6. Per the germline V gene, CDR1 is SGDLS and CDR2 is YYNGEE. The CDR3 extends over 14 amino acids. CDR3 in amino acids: CASSVGLAGGPEFF. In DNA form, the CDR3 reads TGTGCCAGCAGCGTAGGGCTAGCGGGGGGGCCGGAGTTCTTC.